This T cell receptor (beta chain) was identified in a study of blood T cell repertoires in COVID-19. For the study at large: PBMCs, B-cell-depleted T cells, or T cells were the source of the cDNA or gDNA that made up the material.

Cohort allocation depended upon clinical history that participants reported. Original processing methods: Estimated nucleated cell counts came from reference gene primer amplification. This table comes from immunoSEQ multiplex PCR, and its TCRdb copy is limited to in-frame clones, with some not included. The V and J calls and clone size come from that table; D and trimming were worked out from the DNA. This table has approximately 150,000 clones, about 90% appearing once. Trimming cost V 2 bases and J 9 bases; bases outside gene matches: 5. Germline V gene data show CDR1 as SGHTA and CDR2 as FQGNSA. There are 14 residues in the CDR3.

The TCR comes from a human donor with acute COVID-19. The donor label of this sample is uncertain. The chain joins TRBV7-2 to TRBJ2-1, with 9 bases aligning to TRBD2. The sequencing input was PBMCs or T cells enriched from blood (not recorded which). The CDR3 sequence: CASSLNLAGLEQFF. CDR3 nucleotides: TGTGCCAGCAGCTTAAACCTAGCGGGGCTTGAGCAGTTCTTC.